The clone carrying this TCR beta chain has just one count. Participant reports of clinical history set cohort assignment. Cohort 3 donors were reported recovered after two negative PCRs, clearance, or symptom resolution. The protocol was immunoSEQ multiplex PCR, while the TCRdb copy is restricted to in-frame clones and leaves out a portion. The sample carries 15,000 to 20,000 clones, approximately 88% recorded once. This sample stems from a study of blood T cell repertoires in COVID-19. Study overall: The origin of the acute and convalescent COVID-19 samples was the United States, Italy and Spain.

CDR1 is SEHNR and CDR2 is FQNEAQ in the germline V gene (reference sequence). The CDR3 covers 15 residues. Trimming left V 5 bases short and J 4 bases short, with 15 bases between. The chain is built from TRBV7-9 and TRBJ1-3, with D maybe TRBD1 (5 bases). Sequenced input: PBMCs or T cells enriched from blood (not recorded which). The origin of this receptor is a woman aged 25 to 39 who had recovered from COVID-19. The CDR3 nucleotides are TGTGCCAGCAGCCCCGTTGGAGGGGTAGGAAACACCATATATTTT. Protein product: CASSPVGGVGNTIYF.